Shown below are 18 T cell receptor beta chains from a single sample sequenced in a study of cytomegalovirus exposure and HLA in healthy donors. The PCR employed 60 Vbeta primers together with 13 Jbeta primers. Some clones are missing from TCRdb's copy, which holds only in-frame ones; the method was immunoSEQ multiplex PCR. The repertoire holds about 180,000 clones, with approximately 79% as singletons. The sample taken for sequencing was PBMCs. All receptors come from a middle-aged man in good health and CMV-seropositive.

J is TRBJ2-1 and V is TRBV5-6; D is perhaps TRBD2 (7 bases). This CDR3 spans 15 amino acids. CDR1 is SGHDT and CDR2 is YYEEEE in the germline V gene. V lost 1 base and J lost 4, with 12 bases in between. The CDR3 nucleotides read TGTGCCAGCAGCTTGAGGGGGGGGAATTACAATGAGCAGTTCTTC. Translating it yields CASSLRGGNYNEQFF.

This chain connects TRBV9 to TRBJ2-5, with D unresolved. CDR1 is SGDLS, CDR2 YYNGEE, per germline. Trimming stripped 0 bases from V and 3 bases from J, with 3 bases between. The CDR3 runs to 12 residues. CDR3 loop: CASSVAEETQYF. The CDR3 DNA reads TGTGCCAGCAGCGTAGCAGAAGAGACCCAGTACTTC.

This clone was counted between two and nine times. This chain uses TRBV6-4 with TRBJ2-1, with a possible D match to TRBD2 (6 bases). Germline V gives CDR1 MRHNA, CDR2 SNTAGT. V lost 0 bases to trimming and J lost 6 bases, with 6 bases between them. The CDR3 has 13 amino acids. CDR3 bases: TGTGCCAGCAGTGACTCGACTAGCAATGAGCAGTTCTTC. Encoded protein: CASSDSTSNEQFF.

The chain carries TRBV6-1 and TRBJ1-2; TRBD1 aligns across 9 bases. The CDR3 consists of 14 residues. V lost 4 bases and J lost 13; bases outside the gene matches: 13. Germline V gives CDR1 MNHNS, CDR2 SASEGT. CDR3 coding DNA: TGTGCCAGCAGTGGGGGGACAGGGCCCCTATTCGCCACCTTC. Encoded protein: CASSGGTGPLFATF.

The V and J genes are TRBV6-5 and TRBJ2-7; the match to TRBD1 covers 9 bases. Germline V gene lookup returns CDR1 MNHEY and CDR2 SVGAGI. CDR3 length: 15 residues. V was pared by 0 bases and J by 3 bases, with 3 bases of the junction left unmatched. Here the CDR3 reads CASSYSQGAGYEQYF. CDR3 nucleotide sequence: TGTGCCAGCAGTTACTCACAGGGGGCGGGCTACGAGCAGTACTTC.

V usage is TRBV10-3 and J usage is TRBJ2-7; TRBD1 agrees at 9 bases. Germline CDR1 ENHRY, CDR2 SYGVKD. Losses at the gene ends were 9 bases for V and 6 bases for J; bases not matched to a gene: 6. The CDR3 contains 12 residues. The CDR3 DNA reads TGTGCCATTAGGACAGGGGCCGCCGAGCAGTACTTC. Its protein is CAIRTGAAEQYF.

J is TRBJ2-3 and V is TRBV10-3; 11 nucleotides agree with TRBD2. Germline loops: CDR1 ENHRY, CDR2 SYGVKD. The CDR3 sequence is 15 residues long. V gave up 3 bases and J gave up 7 bases; unmatched junction bases: 6. The CDR3 reads CAISELAGDANTQYF. The CDR3 nucleotides are TGTGCCATCAGTGAACTAGCGGGAGACGCAAATACGCAGTATTTT.

This rearrangement joins TRBV7-2 to TRBJ1-5, with no clear D. V lost 8 bases and J lost 0, with 8 bases in between. This CDR3 contains 13 residues. Germline CDR1 is SGHTA and CDR2 is FQGNSA. The CDR3 is CASVENSNQPQHF. CDR3 nucleotides: TGTGCCAGCGTAGAGAATAGCAATCAGCCCCAGCATTTT.

This clone was counted only a few times. The V call is TRBV15, the J call TRBJ2-7, with D unclear. The V end lost 0 bases, the J end lost 3 bases, and 6 bases lay between the germline ends. The CDR3 runs to 13 residues. Germline CDR1 LNHNV, CDR2 YYDKDF (reference sequence). This chain's CDR3 is CATSRDQNYEQYF. The CDR3 nucleotides are TGTGCCACCAGCAGAGATCAGAACTACGAGCAGTACTTC.

The chain uses TRBV2 and TRBJ2-4; D is possibly TRBD2 (7 bases). This CDR3 spans 14 amino acids. Germline lookup yields CDR1 SNHLY and CDR2 FYNNEI. Trimming took off 7 bases at V and 12 bases at J, with 22 bases between the two ends. The CDR3 nucleotides read TGTGCCAGCAAGGAGGGGGGGTTCCTGGACAGTCAGTACTTC. It codes for CASKEGGFLDSQYF. The full variable domain, rest sourced from reference TRBV2 and TRBJ2-4, is EPEVTQTPSHQVTQMGQEVILRCVPISNHLYFYWYRQILGQKVEFLVSFYNNEISEKSEIFDDQFSVERPDGSNFTLKIRSTKLEDSAMYFCASKEGGFLDSQYFGAGTRLSVL.

The chain uses TRBV6-1 and TRBJ2-7; possible D gene TRBD1, 6 bases. With 2 bases removed from V and 7 bases from J, the gap between germline ends came to 15 bases. CDR1 and CDR2 (germline): MNHNS, SASEGT. This CDR3 comprises 14 residues. This CDR3 reads CASSENRDLGEQYF. The CDR3 region has the DNA TGTGCCAGCAGTGAAAACAGGGACCTAGGAGAGCAGTACTTC.

In DNA, the CDR3 is TGTGCCAGCAGTGAAGGGTCGGGAGAGGGCTATGGCTACACCTTC. Translating it yields CASSEGSGEGYGYTF. The V gene is TRBV6-1, the J gene TRBJ1-2, with D unresolved. This CDR3 spans 15 amino acids. Germline V gives CDR1 MNHNS, CDR2 SASEGT. Trimming cost V 1 base and J 4 bases, with 13 bases left between them.

The chain has TRBV29-1 and TRBJ2-3; the D gene is possibly TRBD1 (6 bases). CDR3 length: 14 residues. V lost 6 bases and J 0 bases, leaving 13 bases between the germline ends. Germline CDR1 is SQVTM and CDR2 is ANQGSEA. This CDR3 reads CSVETGDSTDTQYF. CDR3 DNA: TGCAGCGTGGAGACAGGTGACAGCACAGATACGCAGTATTTT.

Written as DNA, the CDR3 is TGTGCCAGCAGCTCGGGGGACGCGGATCAGCCCCAGCATTTT. It yields the protein CASSSGDADQPQHF. The V and J genes are TRBV9 and TRBJ1-5; a weak D match, TRBD1 (5 bases). The CDR3 consists of 14 residues. With 4 bases removed from V and 5 bases from J, the gap between germline ends came to 13 bases. CDR1 SGDLS and CDR2 YYNGEE come from the germline V gene.

V and J are TRBV5-1 and TRBJ1-4; weak D call: TRBD1 (6 bases). The V gene's germline CDR1 is SGHRS and CDR2 YFSETQ. This CDR3 has 15 residues. The ends were cut back, 4 bases at V and 7 bases at J, with 17 bases in the middle. This CDR3 is CASSVQGWVAEKLFF. The CDR3 nucleotides are TGCGCCAGCAGCGTACAGGGTTGGGTCGCTGAAAAACTGTTTTTT.

This chain connects TRBV6-5 to TRBJ1-2; weak D call: TRBD1 (6 bases). CDR3 length equals 14 residues. From germline, CDR1 is MNHEY and CDR2 SVGAGI. V was trimmed by 0 bases and J by 4 bases, leaving 9 bases between them. The CDR3 nucleotides are TGTGCCAGCAGTTACTCGTCAGGGGCCTATGGCTACACCTTC. Protein: CASSYSSGAYGYTF.

This sequence joins TRBV19 and TRBJ1-5; possibly TRBD1 for D (5 bases). The germline CDR1 and CDR2 sequences are LNHDA and SQIVND (reference sequence). V lost 2 bases to trimming and J lost 5 bases, with 16 bases between them. This CDR3 comprises 16 residues. Written as DNA, the CDR3 is TGTGCCAGTAGTATACTTACGGGGGATCAGCATCAGCCCCAGCATTTT. Amino acid sequence: CASSILTGDQHQPQHF. The entire variable domain, with the rest obtained from reference TRBV19 and TRBJ1-5, is as follows: DGGITQSPKYLFRKEGQNVTLSCEQNLNHDAMYWYRQDPGQGLRLIYYSQIVNDFQKGDIAEGYSVSREKKESFPLTVTSAQKNPTAFYLCASSILTGDQHQPQHFGDGTRLSIL.

The chain joins TRBV4-1 to TRBJ1-1; TRBD1 matches 10 bases. Germline CDR1 is MGHRA and CDR2 is YSYEKL. The ends lost 0 bases at V and 5 bases at J; junction bases unmatched: 9. The CDR3 loop spans 17 amino acids. The CDR3 is CASSQDLDRGRGTEAFF. The CDR3 nucleotides are TGCGCCAGCAGCCAAGATCTCGACAGGGGGCGCGGGACTGAAGCTTTCTTT.